This T cell receptor (beta chain) stems from a study of T cells after yellow fever vaccination. TCRdb ran MiXCR on the 5' RACE reads and lists one entry per CDR3 protein. The sample yields more than 15,000 distinct CDR3 sequences, around 4% seen once. Study conclusions and caveats: The secondary response peaked faster, at day 5 versus 15, but was weaker.

Germline loops: CDR1 DFQATT, CDR2 SNEGSKA (reference sequence). The CDR3 sequence is 16 residues long. V was trimmed by 5 bases and J by 4 bases, leaving 22 bases between them. This clonotype is medium-sized within its sample. The source was PBMCs, either bulk or a sorted T-cell subset (CD4+, CD8+, memory, or dextramer-sorted; not recorded which), collected 15 days after the yellow fever booster vaccination. The source of this sequence is a man in his thirties or forties who received the YFV17D yellow fever vaccine. This chain uses TRBV20-1 with TRBJ2-3, with a weak D call TRBD1 (6 bases). The CDR3 nucleotides are TGCAGTGCTCCTGACCCCAAAACAGGGATTTCAGATACGCAGTATTTT. Its protein is CSAPDPKTGISDTQYF.